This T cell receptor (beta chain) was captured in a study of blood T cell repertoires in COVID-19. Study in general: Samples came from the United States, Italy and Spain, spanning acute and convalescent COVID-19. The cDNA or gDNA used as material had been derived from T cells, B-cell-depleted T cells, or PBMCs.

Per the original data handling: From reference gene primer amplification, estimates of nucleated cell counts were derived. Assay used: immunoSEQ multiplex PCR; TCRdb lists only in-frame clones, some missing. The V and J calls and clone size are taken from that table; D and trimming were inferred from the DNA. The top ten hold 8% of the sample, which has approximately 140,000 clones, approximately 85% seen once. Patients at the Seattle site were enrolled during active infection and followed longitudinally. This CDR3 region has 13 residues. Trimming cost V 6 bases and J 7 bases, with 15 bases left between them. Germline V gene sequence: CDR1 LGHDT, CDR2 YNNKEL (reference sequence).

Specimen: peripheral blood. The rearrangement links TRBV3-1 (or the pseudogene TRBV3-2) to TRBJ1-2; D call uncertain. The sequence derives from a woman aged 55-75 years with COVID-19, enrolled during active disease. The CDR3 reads CASRNNSGGGYTF. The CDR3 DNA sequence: TGTGCCAGCAGAAATAACTCCGGCGGTGGCTACACCTTC.